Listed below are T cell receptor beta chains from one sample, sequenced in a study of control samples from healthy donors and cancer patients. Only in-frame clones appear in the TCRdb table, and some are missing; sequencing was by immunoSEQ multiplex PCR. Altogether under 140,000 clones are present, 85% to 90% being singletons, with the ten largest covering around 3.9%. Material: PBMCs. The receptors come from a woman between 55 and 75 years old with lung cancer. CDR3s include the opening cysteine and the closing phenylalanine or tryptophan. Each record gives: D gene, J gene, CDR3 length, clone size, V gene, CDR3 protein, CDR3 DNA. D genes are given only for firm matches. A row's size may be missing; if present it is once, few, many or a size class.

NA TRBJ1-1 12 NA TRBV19 CASLPGRGEAFF TGTGCCAGTTTACCCGGAAGGGGTGAAGCTTTCTTT
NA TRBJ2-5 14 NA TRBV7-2 CASSWDGGQETQYF TGTGCCAGCAGCTGGGACGGGGGTCAAGAGACCCAGTACTTC
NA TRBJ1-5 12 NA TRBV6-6 CASSRTGQPQHF TGTGCCAGCAGTCGGACGGGGCAGCCCCAGCATTTT
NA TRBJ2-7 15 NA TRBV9 CASSVDRTASYEQYF TGTGCCAGCAGCGTAGATCGGACAGCCTCCTACGAGCAGTACTTC
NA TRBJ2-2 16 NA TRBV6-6 CASSYSRGMNTGELFF TGTGCCAGCAGTTACTCAAGGGGAATGAACACCGGGGAGCTGTTTTTT
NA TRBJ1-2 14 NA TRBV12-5 CASAPSGRSGGYTF TGTGCTAGTGCTCCCTCCGGACGGTCCGGTGGCTACACCTTC
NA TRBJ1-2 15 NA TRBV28 CASSLGVAGVTGYTF TGTGCCAGCAGTTTAGGGGTCGCAGGGGTTACCGGCTACACCTTC
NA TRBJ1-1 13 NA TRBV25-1 CASSGQLSTEAFF TGTGCCAGCAGTGGGCAGTTATCCACTGAAGCTTTCTTT
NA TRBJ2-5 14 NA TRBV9 CASGRGEGRETQYF TGTGCCAGCGGAAGGGGAGAGGGGAGGGAGACCCAGTACTTC
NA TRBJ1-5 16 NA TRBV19 CASSGASGTLNQPQHF TGTGCCAGTAGTGGCGCTTCCGGGACACTAAATCAGCCCCAGCATTTT
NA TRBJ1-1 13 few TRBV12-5 CASGQQGNTEAFF TGTGCTAGTGGTCAACAGGGGAACACTGAAGCTTTCTTT
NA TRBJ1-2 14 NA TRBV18 CASSPLRGNYGYTF TGTGCCAGCTCACCCCTCAGGGGTAACTATGGCTACACCTTC
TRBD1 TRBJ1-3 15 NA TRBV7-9 CASSSQGAAGNTIYF TGTGCCAGCAGCTCACAGGGGGCGGCTGGAAACACCATATATTTT
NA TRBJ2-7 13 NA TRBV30 CARRDTSTYEQYF TGTGCCCGCAGGGACACGAGCACCTACGAGCAGTACTTC
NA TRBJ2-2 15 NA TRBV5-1 CASRESAPNTGELFF TGCGCCAGCAGGGAGAGTGCCCCGAACACCGGGGAGCTGTTTTTT
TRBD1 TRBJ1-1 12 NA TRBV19 CASSIRTGEAFF TGTGCCAGTAGTATAAGGACAGGGGAAGCTTTCTTT
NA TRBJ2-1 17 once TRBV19 CASSIGGTTYRRNEQFF TGTGCCAGTAGTATAGGCGGGACAACCTATAGGAGGAATGAGCAGTTCTTC
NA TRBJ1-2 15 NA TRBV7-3 CASSLTQHSRYGYTF TGTGCCAGCAGCTTAACTCAGCACTCACGCTATGGCTACACCTTC
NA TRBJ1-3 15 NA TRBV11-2 CASSLVDSSGNTIYF TGTGCCAGCAGCTTAGTGGACAGCTCTGGAAACACCATATATTTT
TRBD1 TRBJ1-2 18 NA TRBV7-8 CASSLARIRQGQDYGYTF TGTGCCAGCAGCTTAGCGCGCATAAGACAGGGACAGGACTATGGCTACACCTTC
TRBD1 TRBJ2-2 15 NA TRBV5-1 CASSSGQGITGELFF TGCGCCAGCAGCTCAGGACAGGGGATCACCGGGGAGCTGTTTTTT
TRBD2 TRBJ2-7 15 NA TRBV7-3 CASSLSSGGAYEQYF TGTGCCAGCAGCTTAAGTAGCGGGGGGGCCTACGAGCAGTACTTC
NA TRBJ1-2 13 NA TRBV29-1 CSVGEEKSYGYTF TGCAGCGTTGGTGAGGAAAAAAGCTATGGCTACACCTTC
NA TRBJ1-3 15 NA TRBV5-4 CASSSQTGSGNTIYF TGTGCCAGCAGCTCACAGACAGGCTCTGGAAACACCATATATTTT
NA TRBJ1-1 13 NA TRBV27 CASSLFVASEAFF TGTGCCAGCAGTTTATTTGTGGCGTCAGAAGCTTTCTTT
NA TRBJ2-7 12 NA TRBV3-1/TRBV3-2 CASSQARGEQYF TGTGCCAGCAGCCAAGCACGAGGGGAGCAGTACTTC
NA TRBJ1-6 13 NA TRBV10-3 CAISESEVSPLHF TGTGCCATCAGTGAGTCAGAGGTTTCACCCCTCCACTTT
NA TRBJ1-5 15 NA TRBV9 CASSVDQGGNQPQHF TGTGCCAGCAGCGTAGATCAGGGAGGCAATCAGCCCCAGCATTTT
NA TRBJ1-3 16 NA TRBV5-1 CASSLEADNSGNTIYF TGCGCCAGCAGCTTGGAGGCAGATAACTCTGGAAACACCATATATTTT
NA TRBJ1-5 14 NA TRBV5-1 CASSSGANGQPQHF TGCGCCAGCAGCTCGGGGGCGAATGGTCAGCCCCAGCATTTT
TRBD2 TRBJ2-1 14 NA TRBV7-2 CASSPGLAGNEQFF TGTGCCAGCAGCCCTGGACTAGCGGGGAATGAGCAGTTCTTC
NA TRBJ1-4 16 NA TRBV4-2 CASSQEPVRYYEKLFF TGTGCCAGCAGCCAAGAGCCAGTCCGATACTATGAAAAACTGTTTTTT
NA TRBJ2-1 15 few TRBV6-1 CASSEFQRADNEQFF TGTGCCAGCAGTGAATTCCAGCGGGCGGACAATGAGCAGTTCTTC
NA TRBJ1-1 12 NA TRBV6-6 CASSPGVRSGFF TGTGCCAGCAGTCCGGGGGTCCGAAGCGGTTTCTTT
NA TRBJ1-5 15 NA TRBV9 CASSPGRSSNQPQHF TGTGCCAGCAGCCCGGGAAGGAGTAGCAATCAGCCCCAGCATTTT
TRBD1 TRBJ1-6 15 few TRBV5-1 CASSSVTGGNSPLHF TGCGCCAGCAGCTCGGTGACAGGGGGCAATTCACCCCTCCACTTT
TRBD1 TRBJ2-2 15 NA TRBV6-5 CASRRQGADTGELFF TGTGCCAGCAGAAGACAGGGGGCGGACACCGGGGAGCTGTTTTTT
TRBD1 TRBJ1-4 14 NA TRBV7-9 CASSPDRGSEKLFF TGTGCCAGCAGCCCGGACAGGGGGAGTGAAAAACTGTTTTTT
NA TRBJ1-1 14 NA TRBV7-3 CASSFSGVNTEAFF TGTGCCAGCAGCTTTTCAGGAGTGAACACTGAAGCTTTCTTT
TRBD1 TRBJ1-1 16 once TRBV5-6 CASSLRLGGRYTEAFF TGTGCCAGCAGCTTACGTCTAGGGGGCCGGTACACTGAAGCTTTCTTT
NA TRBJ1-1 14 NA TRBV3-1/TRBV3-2 CASSQSGESTEAFF TGTGCCAGCAGCCAAAGTGGGGAGTCCACTGAAGCTTTCTTT
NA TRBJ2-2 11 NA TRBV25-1 CASTEGGELFF TGTGCCAGCACGGAAGGCGGGGAGCTGTTTTTT
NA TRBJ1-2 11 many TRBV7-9 CASSQRGGYTF TGTGCCAGCAGCCAAAGAGGGGGCTACACCTTC
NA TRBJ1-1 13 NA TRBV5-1 CASSFDGNTEAFF TGCGCCAGCAGCTTCGACGGCAACACTGAAGCTTTCTTT
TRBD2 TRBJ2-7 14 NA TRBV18 CASSPGGDPYEQYF TGTGCCAGCTCCCCGGGGGGGGACCCTTACGAGCAGTACTTC